This is a list of T cell receptor beta chains from one sample in a study of CD8 T cells in Susac syndrome. TCRdb reprocessed the immunoSEQ multiplex PCR reads via MiXCR and lists one record per CDR3 protein. The table includes about 180,000 distinct CDR3 sequences, approximately 94% detected once. Sequencing used CD4+ T cells from PBMCs. These receptors came from a human donor with Susac syndrome. Both conserved end residues are part of each CDR3. D genes are given only for firm matches. The size field is filled for only some rows; it gives once, few, many or a size class.

>TRBV7-2|TRBJ2-2|TRBD1|.
TGTGCCAGCAGCTCCTTCGGACAGGGCTACCTCTCATCGCTGTTTTTT
CASSSFGQGYLSSLFF
>TRBV20-1|TRBJ2-5|.|.
TGCAGTGCTGGCCGGGACGCCACCCCGGAGACCCAGTACTTC
CSAGRDATPETQYF
>TRBV6-5|TRBJ1-2|TRBD1|.
TGTGCCAGCAGACAGGGGGCCTATGGCTACACCTTC
CASRQGAYGYTF
>TRBV2|TRBJ2-5|.|.
TGTGCCAGCGGGGCCCAGGGGCTTCACCAAGAGACCCAGTACTTC
CASGAQGLHQETQYF
>TRBV20-1|TRBJ2-2|TRBD1|.
TGCAGTGCTCCGACAGGGGCCGGCACCGGGGAGCTGTTTTTT
CSAPTGAGTGELFF
>TRBV20-1|TRBJ2-7|.|.
TGCAGTGCTGAAACCGGACAGCACTACGAGCAGTACTTC
CSAETGQHYEQYF
>TRBV20-1|TRBJ1-5|TRBD1|.
TGCAGTGCTGCACCAGGGGGCTATCAGCCCCAGCATTTT
CSAAPGGYQPQHF
>TRBV7-9|TRBJ2-6|.|once
TGTGCCAGCCTCTCCTCCCCCCCAGACTCTGGGGCCAACGTCCTGACTTTC
CASLSSPPDSGANVLTF
>TRBV27|TRBJ1-1|.|.
TGTGCCAGCAGTTTTTGGGGCGGGGGTGAAGCTTTCTTT
CASSFWGGGEAFF
>TRBV9|TRBJ2-1|TRBD2|.
TGTGCCAGCAGCGTATTTTCTAGCGGGGGGGCTGATTTCAATGAGCAGTTCTTC
CASSVFSSGGADFNEQFF
>TRBV5-1|TRBJ2-7|.|.
TGCGCCAGCAGCCGTGGGACCGCCAACCACGAGCAGTACTTC
CASSRGTANHEQYF
>TRBV30|TRBJ1-3|.|once
TGTGCCTGGAGCGACAGGCTTTCTGGAAACACCATATATTTT
CAWSDRLSGNTIYF
>TRBV20-1|TRBJ2-5|TRBD2|once
TGCAGTGCTAGAGATACTAGCGGGGTTCAAGAGACCCAGTACTTC
CSARDTSGVQETQYF